This T cell receptor (beta chain) was found in a study of PD-L1 blockade in urothelial cancer. As for the study in general: T cells were counted in tumor samples, and the median count was approximately 1,500.

The CDR3 totals 13 residues. Trimming cost V 6 bases and J 9 bases, with 17 bases left between them. Housekeeping gene amplification was the basis for quantifying FFPE tumor DNA. The table came from immunoSEQ multiplex PCR; TCRdb's copy has only in-frame clones and leaves some out. Of 1,300 or so clones listed, less than 50% were seen once; the top ten hold approximately 8%. This clone has only a few counts. The TCR was taken from a man between 60 and 70 years old with urothelial cancer. Sequences were derived from tumor tissue, sampled before atezolizumab (anti-PD-L1) treatment. This chain uses TRBV23-1 with TRBJ1-1; possible D gene TRBD1, 5 bases. TRBV23-1 is assigned to the ORF class and has an uncertain function. The CDR3 nucleotides are TGCGCCAGCAGCCCCGGGACGGGTGTTAAAGCTTTCTTT. This codes for CASSPGTGVKAFF.